This T cell receptor beta chain was documented in a study of shared clonotypes between healthy human individuals (dated by TCRdb to 2020 to 2021). In terms of the full investigation: A few men and two women, aged 18 to 49 years, made up the cohort. Per donor, three plates each were used for CD4 naive and CD4 memory, two for CD8 naive, and one for CD8 memory. To increase sequencing depth and limit assay-specific biases, different laboratories used diverse techniques to prepare libraries and sequence TCR repertoires. To estimate repertoire size and how much clonotypes are shared between individuals, the study performed deep sequencing of blood TCR repertoires from a handful of healthy adults. Leukapheresis yielded between about 0.94 and 8.9 billion PBMCs per donor. Results and caveats for the whole study, not just this receptor: Around 5.4% of naive CD4, 3.5% of naive CD8, about 2.4% of memory CD4, and 0.4% of memory CD8 clonotypes were shared across several donors. Pairwise subsampling indicated that sequencing depth was expected to affect the degree of clonotype sharing among donors. Naive subsets generally had larger estimated clonotype richness than memory subsets did. Higher generation probabilities were observed for clonotypes shared by all four sorted-subset donors than for non-shared clonotypes. Because the study included a small number of donors, the genetic and exposure-history diversity represented was limited. Sampling was limited to blood, and TCR repertoires in tissue likely differ from TCR repertoires in blood. Rarefaction of sorted-subset datasets indicated incomplete sequencing despite the large sequencing depth.

V is cut back by 0 bases and J by 6 bases, with 2 bases in the junction unmatched. Including cysteine and phenylalanine, the CDR3 has 15 amino acids. Solely the CDR3 DNA is kept, with 45 bases framed from the first base. In the germline V gene, CDR1 corresponds to SGHDT and CDR2 to YYEEEE. Donors were healthy HIV-negative adults with no recently reported acute infections or vaccinations. All donors were Caucasian adults living in Nashville, Tennessee, USA. CD4+ T cells were enriched through magnetic negative selection, after which naive cells were positively selected on CD45RA and the remaining negative fraction served as the memory subset. Blood was obtained by leukapheresis, after which PBMCs were separated by Ficoll-Histopaque density gradient centrifugation and cryopreserved in liquid nitrogen vapor phase. Analytical flow cytometry was used to check the purity and quantity of every magnetically sorted T cell population. From each sorted fraction, genomic DNA was isolated and quantified by UV absorbance on a Nanodrop 2000c.

Concerning this clone itself: The specificity of this receptor is unknown. Base-call qualities are not available, and no considerably larger clone is one nucleotide away.

TCR CDR3 regions were amplified from genomic DNA by multiplex PCR using the deep immunoSEQ assay. Genomic DNA extracted from each cell subset was distributed evenly over all wells of several immunoSEQ 96-well plates, and each plate served as one replicate. Each replicate PCR for sorted subsets received about 200 ng genomic DNA, equal to about 30,000 T cell genomes. The purified libraries were quantified using a Qubit 3.0 fluorometer, sized with a Bioanalyzer 2100, and then quantified again using the KAPA Library Quantification kit. Every immunoSEQ 96-well plate was sequenced on a dedicated single-read 150-cycle Illumina NextSeq 550 flow cell. The authors' pipeline ran thus. Because the immunoSEQ output held only junctional sequences and lacked quality scores, the filtering could not match the filtering applied to full-length reads. Sequences were annotated with PyIR, a Python wrapper for IgBLAST v1.9, and V/J genes and CDR3 were assigned using IMGT germline references. Any read was removed if the V/J assignment was weak (E-value above 1e-6), the CDR3 was missing, or the read contained stop codons, out-of-frame junctions, or ambiguous translated residues. V3J clonotypes were defined by identical inferred V gene, J gene, and CDR3 amino acid sequence. The percentage overlap between two repertoires was calculated by dividing the number of shared unique clonotypes by the size of the smaller repertoire. RTK rarefaction, the Chao1 estimator, and Recon v2.1 estimates of unobserved clonotypes were used to assess repertoire richness. OLGA was used to compute generation probabilities for all TCRbeta clonotypes that the gDNA method yielded from a handful of donors. This is the immuneACCESS table as TCRdb keeps it, with only in-frame sequences that have V and J called. A part of the clones is gone; compared with another copy, unresolved V genes explain less than half, and the rest is unexplained. Clone size and the V and J calls come from that table; the DNA yielded D and trimming. This sample holds about 2.4 million clones; roughly 93% were observed only once. Approximately 0.37% of the sample is taken by the ten largest.

The specimen sequenced was naive CD4+ T cells from PBMCs. In the paper's terms, the cell subset or site label means: CD45RA+ positively selected. The source of this sequence is a man younger than 35 in good health. Some clones in this sample may be carry-over from other donors' samples. The sequence is built from TRBV5-6 and TRBJ2-1; 11 central bases correspond to TRBD2. In nucleotide form, the sequence is TGTGCCAGCAGCTTGGTTGGACTAGCGGGCAATGAGCAGTTCTTC. Its product reads: CASSLVGLAGNEQFF.